This entry features one TCR beta chain sequence. A few counts support this clone. No antigen is known for it. The input lacks base qualities; no much larger clone sits a single base away. These data come from a study of cytomegalovirus exposure and HLA in healthy donors (dated by TCRdb to 2016 to 2017). Regarding the complete study: An earlier analysis of some 620 of the donors reported 276 Gb of sequence data and 117 million unique TCR beta sequences obtained from about 179 million T cells. Among some 400 genotyped donors of the cohort, an average of 235,054 unique TCR beta nucleotide sequences were sequenced per donor, roughly 20% of them non-productive. Every discovery cohort repertoire had been produced on one sequencing platform. The study was designed to test whether signatures of past pathogen exposure could be identified by cataloging public T cell receptors. Typing coverage varied by locus: about 629-630 donors for A, B, C, DRB1 and DQB1; roughly 520 for DQA1; nearly 610 for DPA1; fewer than 480 for DPB1. Along with the approximately 700-subject first cohort, a separate validation cohort of over 90 different subjects was used. The study used immunosequencing to profile the T cell repertoires of 666 subjects and linked those repertoires to cytomegalovirus serostatus. High-throughput TCR immunosequencing, statistical association of individual TCRs with disease status, and machine learning were combined to predict cytomegalovirus infection status. In an earlier analysis of 587 of the donors, high-throughput TCR beta sequencing was used to judge whether each TCR beta V gene segment behaved as functional or pseudogenic. An early release covering roughly 600 HLA-typed donors comprised about 300 gigabases of sequencing data and approximately 85 million unique TCR sequences. A later analysis re-analyzed previously published TCR beta repertoires from 666 donors and added high-resolution HLA genotyping to study TCR occurrence patterns. Among the approximately 400 genotyped donors, approximately 82% belonged to the genetic ancestry cluster associated with self-reported Caucasian donors. A later genetic analysis took genome-wide SNP genotypes for about three fifths of the 666 donors and used that subset as a discovery cohort. Rather than drawing on any new phenotypic data, the later analysis identified candidate immune exposures from TCR beta sequences and the way those sequences occurred across donors. Four to six DR-DQ haplotypes were handled as single units for association and clustering, since linkage in the cohort was strong. Class I and class II HLA loci were covered by the typing at four-digit resolution. Alongside the repertoire data, information on donor age, sex, ethnicity and CMV serostatus was compiled. Overall study results and their limits: A cluster of highly shared sequence variants was judged likely to be a technical artifact of the sequencing pipeline. Correlated functional status among segregating V segments might be attributable to linkage disequilibrium, but an unknown experimental factor could not be ruled out. A later analysis found that HLA-associated TCR beta chains were more clonally expanded and had lower generation probabilities than equally common non-associated chains. A later analysis found that most CMV-associated TCR beta chains appeared HLA-restricted, with HLA associations seemingly driven largely by CMV exposure. The classifier was reported to diagnose cytomegalovirus status with high specificity and sensitivity in both the original cohort and the validation cohort. According to a later genetic analysis, donors in an Asian-associated ancestry cluster had fewer N-insertions in productive TCRs than the approximately 650-donor mean. Presence/absence analyses assumed roughly uniform sequencing depth across donors, an assumption that may not hold. Broadly in line with IMGT annotations, most TCR beta V segments showed up in productive rearrangements about 87% or about 30% of the time in an earlier analysis of about 500 of the donors. According to a later analysis, parvovirus B19, influenza, CMV and Epstein-Barr virus appeared linked to several top co-occurrence clusters. A further reported finding was that TCR beta sequences accurately predicted the HLA-A and HLA-B alleles for most subjects in the first cohort. The earlier analysis of 587 of the donors excluded some 15 rarely observed V segments, including chromosome 9 orphons, because counts were too low. HLA typing was unavailable for some donors at each locus, so association tests used only the typed subset. Immune exposure information for the cohort was limited to CMV serostatus. According to the authors, the approach could potentially be generalized to other disease states and immunological phenotypes. While some public TCRs were present in many individuals, most TCR sequences turned up only very rarely across donors. V-gene and J-gene trimming of TCR beta chains was associated with a missense DCLRE1C variant in a later genetic analysis, and the association was replicated in an independent cohort. Only TCR beta chains were sequenced in this cohort, and the absence of alpha or paired-chain data limited detectable features. Three of the identified cytomegalovirus-associated TCR beta chains were confirmed in vitro to be specific for cytomegalovirus antigens. Specific HLA alleles were associated with more than 15,000 TCR beta sequences at a false discovery rate of 0.05 in a later analysis. The 87-base-pair reads could not distinguish some IMGT-functional V segments, including TRBV6-2 and TRBV6-3, so those segments were excluded. When HLA alleles, especially DR and DQ, strongly co-occurred, attributing TCR associations to individual alleles was difficult. According to a later analysis, TCR association rates differed among HLA loci, with DRB1 alleles showing the most associated TCRs and HLA-C alleles showing the fewest. A total of 150 to 200 TCR beta chains were listed by the study as associated with cytomegalovirus.

The library was produced with the immunoSEQ multiplex PCR assay. For the multiplex PCR, a mixture combining 60 forward primers for TCR Vbeta segments and 13 reverse primers for TCR Jbeta segments was used. The CDR3 region of rearranged TCR beta genes was amplified from genomic DNA with a multiplex PCR assay. The amplified TCR beta libraries were sequenced on the Illumina HiSeq System as 87-base-pair reads. Processing in the source paper ran as follows. Across the 700 or so repertoires, a later analysis counted approximately 75 million unique TCR beta chains, 9 million to 14 million of which were shared by at least two donors. To remove PCR and sequencing errors, raw reads were error-corrected and collapsed into unique sequences using a nearest-neighbor algorithm that merged closely related sequences. V, D and J gene segments were assigned by aligning CDR3 sequences to IMGT reference sequences. For a sequence to be retained, at least a six-nucleotide match to both a V gene segment and a J gene segment was required. A rearrangement was called productive if the CDR3 had no stop codons and remained in frame with V and J, and every other rearrangement was called non-productive. Following IMGT convention, CDR3 was defined as the stretch from the second conserved V-encoded cysteine to the conserved J-encoded phenylalanine. The earlier analysis of about 590 of the donors excluded sequences that lacked an unambiguous match to a single V gene segment. An earlier analysis of several hundred of the donors called V segments functional above 56.7% productive rearrangements and segregating when the between-donor standard deviation exceeded 5%. A statistical classification framework was developed to diagnose cytomegalovirus status using the catalog of TCR beta chain sequences. A later analysis assigned V and J genes by comparing TCR nucleotide sequences with IMGT/GENE-DB human TR gene sequences. A later analysis assigned CDR3 sequences and most-parsimonious VDJ recombination scenarios with the TCRdist pipeline. A later analysis defined each TCR beta chain by its CDR3 amino acid sequence plus V-gene family, and excluded reads lacking a unique V-gene family. In a later analysis, nearly 600 highly shared, low-generation-probability nucleotide sequences were removed to address suspected cross-contamination and a sequencing artifact. A later analysis calculated a clonal expansion index for each public chain from normalized within-repertoire ranks of inferred template counts. Generation probabilities in a later analysis came from a VDJ recombination model fitted to out-of-frame rearrangements, and those results were checked against IGoR. In a later analysis, hypergeometric tests were used to score TCR-TCR, TCR-HLA and TCR-CMV co-occurrence, with a repertoire-size bias correction applied to TCR pairs. To estimate false discovery rates, a later analysis permuted the HLA or CMV assignments 20 times. A later analysis grouped co-occurring TCRs with DBSCAN, adding TCRdist sequence similarity when clustering within HLA-allele-positive subsets. Repertoires with fewer than 30,000 or more than 120,000 public chains were left out of co-occurrence clustering, as were five repertoires with anomalous nucleotide sharing. Imported from immuneACCESS, the table was reduced by TCRdb to in-frame sequences with V and J called. These copies leave out some clones; in studies compared against another copy, an unresolved V gene accounts for under half, and the cause of the remainder is not known. D and trimming come from the DNA, and the V and J calls and clone size come from that table. Within this sample are approximately 82,000 clones, with 62% of them counted one time only. The ten largest clones represent about 5% of the sample.

From the cysteine up to the phenylalanine, the CDR3 has a length of 13 residues. Only the CDR3 DNA stays, 39 bases, in frame from base 1. V and J are truncated by 5 bases and 9 bases respectively, leaving an intervening sequence of 14 bases. The germline V gene (reference sequence) supplies CDR1 SEHNR and CDR2 FQNEAQ. The cohort was made up of 666 healthy bone marrow donors. At the time of sampling, every cohort member was nominally healthy, though immune exposures that went unrecorded were likely present. The donor tested CMV seropositive and was one of the 289 seropositive cohort members. A peripheral blood sample was provided by each donor, and peripheral blood mononuclear cells were used for TCR beta sequencing. The Qiagen DNeasy Blood Extraction Kit was used to extract genomic DNA from the blood cell samples.

The rearrangement combines TRBV7-9 with TRBJ1-5; 5 matching bases give a weak D call of TRBD1. The source of this sequence is a woman aged 25 to 39 in good health and CMV-seropositive. The sample taken for sequencing was PBMCs. The DNA sequence is TGTGCCAGCAGCCCGACAGCCCTAGGGCCCCAGCATTTT. It codes for CASSPTALGPQHF.